This record looks at one T cell receptor beta chain sequence and its context. What this receptor recognizes is not known. No much larger clone exists at a distance of one base, and base qualities are not known. The data are from a study of early T cells in non-severe SARS-CoV-2 infection (dated by TCRdb to the early 2020s). Regarding the complete study: Bulk RNA from unsorted whole blood was used for TCR sequencing, so alpha and beta chains could not be paired. The full study reports these points: Matching against VDJdb was skewed toward anti-spike CD8 responses, likely underestimated virus-specific expansions, and missed private and CD4 specificities.

The method was 5' RACE. Sequenced using a NextSeq 500. Unique molecular identifiers were attached to individual cDNA molecules in the TCR library protocol so that sequencing error and PCR bias could be corrected. Sequencing covered both TCR alpha and beta chains, and within each sample the abundances of alpha and beta sequences were tightly co-correlated. Processing in the source paper ran as follows. Decombinator V4 was used to perform V gene, J gene and CDR3 annotation of TCR sequences. Expanded TCRs were defined as changing significantly between any two time points under a Poisson model with p below 0.0001. Abundances of TCRs were expressed as counts per million after normalisation to the total number of TCRs sequenced in each sample. TRAV1-2 paired with TRAJ12, TRAJ20 or TRAJ33 defined MAIT TCRs, while TRAV10 paired with TRAJ18 defined iNKT TCRs. VDJdb, accessed 1 November 2021, was searched for CMV, EBV and SARS-CoV-2 annotated TCRs, excluding TCRs annotated for multiple antigens. The raw public reads went through TCRdb reprocessing: fastp at Q25, MiXCR clone calling, in-frame beta chains kept. Merged by CDR3 protein, the rows form single entries marked with the most common genes and DNA. Clone size and V and J calls follow TCRdb, not the original study. The sample table contains tens of thousands of distinct CDR3 sequences; only one count was recorded for roughly 9% of them. The ten most abundant clones make up under 15% of the sample.

The study was a case-control design nested within a healthcare worker cohort in London, UK, with weekly nasopharyngeal swab PCR tests and blood sampling. Between 23 and 31 March 2020, the week of the UK lockdown, healthcare workers were enrolled and then followed up weekly for as long as 16 weeks. The germline V gene (reference sequence) provides CDR1 DFQATT and CDR2 SNEGSKA. The CDR3 measures 13 amino acids from cysteine to phenylalanine. Solely the CDR3 DNA is kept, with 39 bases framed from the first base. Deletion took 3 bases off V and 6 bases off J, with a span of 11 bases between the germline ends.

This specimen consisted of whole blood, obtained at baseline. The chain links TRBV20-1 with TRBJ1-4, and perhaps TRBD1 as D gene, on 6 matching bases. This clonotype originated in an adult who was a healthcare worker with PCR-confirmed SARS-CoV-2 infection or an uninfected control (not recorded which). The DNA reads as follows: TGCAGTGCTAGTGGGGACACCTATGAAAAACTGTTTTTT. Translated, it reads CSASGDTYEKLFF.